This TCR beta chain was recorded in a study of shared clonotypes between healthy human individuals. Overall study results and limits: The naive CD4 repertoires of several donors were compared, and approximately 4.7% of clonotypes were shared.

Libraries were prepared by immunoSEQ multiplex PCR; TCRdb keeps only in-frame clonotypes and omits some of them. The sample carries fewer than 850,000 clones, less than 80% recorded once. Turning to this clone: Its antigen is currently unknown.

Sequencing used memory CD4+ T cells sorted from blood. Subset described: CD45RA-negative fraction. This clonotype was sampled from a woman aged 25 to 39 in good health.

The CDR3: CAWSAGGTNEKLFF. CDR3 DNA: TGTGCCTGGAGTGCCGGGGGAACTAATGAAAAACTGTTTTTT. The rearrangement uses TRBV30 and TRBJ1-4; tentatively, D is TRBD1 (5 bases). The germline V and J ends were trimmed by 1 base and 1 base, with 7 bases remaining between them. The CDR3 is 14 amino acids. CDR1 and CDR2 (germline): GTSNPN, SVGIG (reference sequence). The full variable domain, completed using reference TRBV30 and TRBJ1-4, is SQTIHQWPATLVQPVGSPLSLECTVEGTSNPNLYWYRQAAGRGLQLLFYSVGIGQISSEVPQNLSASRPQDRQFILSSKKLLLSDSGFYLCAWSAGGTNEKLFFGSGTQLSVL.